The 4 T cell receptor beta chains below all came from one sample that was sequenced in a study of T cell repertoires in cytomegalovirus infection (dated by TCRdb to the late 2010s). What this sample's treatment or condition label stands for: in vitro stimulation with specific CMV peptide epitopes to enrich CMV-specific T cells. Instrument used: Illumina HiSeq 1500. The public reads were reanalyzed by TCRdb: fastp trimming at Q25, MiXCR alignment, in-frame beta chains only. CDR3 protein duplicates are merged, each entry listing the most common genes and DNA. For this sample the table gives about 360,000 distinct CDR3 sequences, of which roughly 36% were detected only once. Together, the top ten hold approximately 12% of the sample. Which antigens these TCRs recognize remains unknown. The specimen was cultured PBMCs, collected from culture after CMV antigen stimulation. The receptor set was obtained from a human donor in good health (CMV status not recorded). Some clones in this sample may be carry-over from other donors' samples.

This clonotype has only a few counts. The CDR3 sequence is CASSDTGLAFF. For the CDR3, the DNA is TGTGCCAGCAGTGACACAGGGCTCGCTTTCTTT. The chain carries TRBV25-1 and TRBJ1-1; D is possibly TRBD1 (6 bases). The V end was cut by 3 bases, the J end by 11 bases, with 10 bases between. The CDR3 loop spans 11 amino acids. Germline V gene sequence: CDR1 MGHDK, CDR2 SYGVNS.

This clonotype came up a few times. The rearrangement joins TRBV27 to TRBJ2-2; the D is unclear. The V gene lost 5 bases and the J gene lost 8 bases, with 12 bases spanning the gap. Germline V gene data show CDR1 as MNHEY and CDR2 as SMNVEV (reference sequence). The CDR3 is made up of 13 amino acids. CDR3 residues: CASSPLPVGELFF. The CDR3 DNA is TGTGCCAGCAGTCCCCTTCCGGTGGGGGAGCTGTTTTTT.

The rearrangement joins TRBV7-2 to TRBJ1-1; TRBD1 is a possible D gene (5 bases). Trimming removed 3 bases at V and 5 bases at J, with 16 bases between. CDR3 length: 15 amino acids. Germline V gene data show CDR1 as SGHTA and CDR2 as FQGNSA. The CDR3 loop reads CASSFGGQGGTEAFF. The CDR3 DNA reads TGTGCCAGCAGCTTTGGTGGTCAGGGAGGAACTGAAGCTTTCTTT.

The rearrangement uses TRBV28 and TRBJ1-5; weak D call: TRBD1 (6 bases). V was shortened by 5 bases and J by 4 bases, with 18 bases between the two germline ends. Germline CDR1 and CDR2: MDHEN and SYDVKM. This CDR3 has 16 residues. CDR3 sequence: CASSPRILRGNQPQHF. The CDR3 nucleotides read TGTGCCAGCAGTCCTAGGATTTTAAGGGGGAATCAGCCCCAGCATTTT.